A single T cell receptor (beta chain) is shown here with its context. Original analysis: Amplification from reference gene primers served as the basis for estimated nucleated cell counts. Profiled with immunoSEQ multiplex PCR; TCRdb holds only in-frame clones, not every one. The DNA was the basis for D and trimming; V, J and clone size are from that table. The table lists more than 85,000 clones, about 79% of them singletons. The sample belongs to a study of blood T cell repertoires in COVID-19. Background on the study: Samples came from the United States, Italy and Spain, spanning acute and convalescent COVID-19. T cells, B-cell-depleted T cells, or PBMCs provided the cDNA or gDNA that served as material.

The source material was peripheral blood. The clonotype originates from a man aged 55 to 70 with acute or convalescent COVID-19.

CDR3 residues: CASSLQPTSGGHVYF. CDR3 bases: TGCGCCAGCAGCTTGCAACCGACTAGCGGGGGGCACGTTTACTTC. The V gene is TRBV4-3, the J gene TRBJ2-5; 13 bases are shared with TRBD2. V shed 5 bases and J 14 bases; nucleotides not matched to a gene: 14. Germline loops: CDR1 LGHNA, CDR2 YSLEER. The length of the CDR3 is 15 residues.